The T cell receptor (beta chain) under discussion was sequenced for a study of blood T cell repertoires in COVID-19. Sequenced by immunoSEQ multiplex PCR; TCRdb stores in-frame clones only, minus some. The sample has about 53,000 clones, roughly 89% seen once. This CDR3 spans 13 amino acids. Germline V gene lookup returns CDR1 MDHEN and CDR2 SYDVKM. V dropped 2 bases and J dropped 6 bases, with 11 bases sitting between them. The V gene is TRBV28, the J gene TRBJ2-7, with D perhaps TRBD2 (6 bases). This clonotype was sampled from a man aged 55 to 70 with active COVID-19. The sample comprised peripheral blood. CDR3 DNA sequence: TGTGCCAGCAGTTTAGGGGGAGGTGGCGAGCAGTACTTC. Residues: CASSLGGGGEQYF.